These 5 T cell receptor beta chains were sequenced from one sample in a study of PD-1 blockade in mismatch repair-deficient tumors. The table came from immunoSEQ multiplex PCR; TCRdb's copy has only in-frame clones and leaves some out. The sample lists roughly 79,000 clones, roughly 80% occurring once. The sample in question was peripheral blood, obtained 44 weeks after starting pembrolizumab. These receptors were taken from an adult with mismatch repair-deficient cancer.

The chain employs TRBV5-4 and TRBJ2-2; perhaps TRBD2 as D (6 bases). Germline V gene lookup returns CDR1 SGHNT and CDR2 YYREEE (reference sequence). V was shortened by 2 bases and J by 4 bases, with 21 bases between the two germline ends. This CDR3 spans 18 amino acids. The chain's CDR3 is CASSFGGTASAGTGELFF. The DNA for the CDR3 is TGTGCCAGCAGCTTTGGGGGTACGGCTAGCGCGGGCACCGGGGAGCTGTTTTTT.

The chain recombines TRBV4-3 with TRBJ2-7, with D tentatively TRBD2 (5 bases). The CDR3 has 13 residues. Germline CDR1 reads LGHNA; CDR2 reads YSLEER. Trimming took 0 bases from V and 9 from J, leaving 12 bases between them. The CDR3 region has the DNA TGCGCCAGCAGCCAAGAAGGCTGGACTGGGCAGTACTTC. The encoded protein is CASSQEGWTGQYF.

The chain has TRBV10-3 and TRBJ2-2; TRBD1 matches at 7 bases. This CDR3 region has 15 residues. V shed 11 bases and J 0 bases; nucleotides not matched to a gene: 9. Germline values: CDR1 ENHRY, CDR2 SYGVKD. CDR3 residues: CAARSGTANTGELFF. The CDR3 region has the DNA TGTGCCGCCAGGTCCGGGACAGCGAACACCGGGGAGCTGTTTTTT.

The chain uses TRBV4-1 and TRBJ2-1, with TRBD2 identical over 7 bases. There are 17 residues in the CDR3. Germline CDR1 MGHRA, CDR2 YSYEKL. Trimming at V came to 0 bases and at J to 4 bases, leaving 9 bases not matched to a gene. CDR3 region: CASSQDPGTTSYNEQFF. In DNA, the CDR3 is TGCGCCAGCAGCCAAGACCCCGGGACTACATCATACAATGAGCAGTTCTTC.

For this clone: A read error may account for a junction end that differs from germline. The V call is TRBV7-7, the J call TRBJ1-4; 7 nucleotides line up with TRBD1. Per germline, CDR1 SSHAT and CDR2 FNYEAQ (reference sequence). The CDR3 contains 15 residues. As DNA, the CDR3 is TGTGCTAGCAGCTCCCAAGGGGGCACTAATGAAAAACTGTTTTTT. Its protein product is CASSSQGGTNEKLFF.